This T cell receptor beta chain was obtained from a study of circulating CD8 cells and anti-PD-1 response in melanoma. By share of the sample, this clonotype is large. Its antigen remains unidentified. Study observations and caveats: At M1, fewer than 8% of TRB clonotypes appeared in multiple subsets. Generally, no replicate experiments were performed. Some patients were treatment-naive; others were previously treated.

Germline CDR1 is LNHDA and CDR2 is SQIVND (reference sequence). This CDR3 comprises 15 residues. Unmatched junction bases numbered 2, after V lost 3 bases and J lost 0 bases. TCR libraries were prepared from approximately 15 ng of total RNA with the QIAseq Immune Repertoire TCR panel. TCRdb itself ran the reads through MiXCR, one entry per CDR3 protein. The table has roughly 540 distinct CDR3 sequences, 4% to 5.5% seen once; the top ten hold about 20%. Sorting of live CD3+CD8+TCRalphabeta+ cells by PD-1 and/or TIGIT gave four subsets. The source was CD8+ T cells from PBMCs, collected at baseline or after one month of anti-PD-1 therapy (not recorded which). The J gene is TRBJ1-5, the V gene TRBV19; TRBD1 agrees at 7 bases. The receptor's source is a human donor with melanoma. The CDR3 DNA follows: TGTGCCAGTAGTATCCGACAGGGTAGCAATCAGCCCCAGCATTTT. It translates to CASSIRQGSNQPQHF.